The 25 T cell receptor beta chains presented below share a single source sample, sequenced in a study of immune evolution from preneoplasia to lung adenocarcinoma. The data were produced by immunoSEQ multiplex PCR, yet TCRdb's version contains in-frame clones alone and is incomplete. The sample gives about 7,800 clones, 78% of which show up once; nearly 9.5% is in the top ten. The sequenced sample consisted of FFPE minimally invasive lung adenocarcinoma tissue. These receptors all stem from an older donor with lung adenocarcinoma.

This rearrangement joins TRBV30 to TRBJ1-3; D might be TRBD1 (5 bases). Germline V lookup: CDR1 GTSNPN, CDR2 SVGIG (reference sequence). This CDR3 has 12 residues. Trimming left V 2 bases short and J 4 bases short, with 6 bases between. The CDR3 spells CAWSPGGNTIYF. CDR3 bases: TGTGCCTGGAGTCCAGGGGGAAACACCATATATTTT.

This clone has a single count. The V call is TRBV19, the J call TRBJ1-4; 7 positions match TRBD1. V lost 8 bases to trimming and J lost 5 bases; unmatched junction nucleotides: 8. The CDR3 totals 14 residues. Germline V gene lookup returns CDR1 LNHDA and CDR2 SQIVND (reference sequence). The CDR3 DNA sequence: TGTGCCAGTCATTTGGGACAGAGAAATGAAAAACTGTTTTTT. This codes for CASHLGQRNEKLFF.

The chain uses TRBV5-1 and TRBJ2-5, with TRBD1 matching 7 bases. This CDR3 has 16 residues. The V gene's germline CDR1 is SGHRS and CDR2 YFSETQ. V was clipped by 4 bases and J by 4 bases; unmatched bases: 13. CDR3 sequence (DNA): TGCGCCAGCAGCATTGGTAAAGGGACAGCCCTAGAGACCCAGTACTTC. Translating gives CASSIGKGTALETQYF. Full variable domain (rest looked up from reference TRBV5-1 and TRBJ2-5): KAGVTQTPRYLIKTRGQQVTLSCSPISGHRSVSWYQQTPGQGLQFLFEYFSETQRNKGNFPGRFSGRQFSNSRSEMNVSTLELGDSALYLCASSIGKGTALETQYFGPGTRLLVL.

V and J are TRBV9 and TRBJ2-5, with D possibly TRBD2 on 7 matching bases. The V gene's germline CDR1 is SGDLS and CDR2 YYNGEE. The length of the CDR3 is 16 residues. Trimming shortened V by 0 bases and J by 0 bases, and 12 bases separated the two germline ends. CDR3 residues: CASSVVGGPYQETQYF. The DNA of the CDR3 is TGTGCCAGCAGCGTAGTCGGGGGGCCGTACCAAGAGACCCAGTACTTC.

The chain recombines TRBV5-1 with TRBJ1-1; 9 positions agree with TRBD1. In germline, CDR1 is SGHRS, CDR2 YFSETQ. The CDR3 has 14 amino acids. The V and J ends lost 3 bases and 5 bases, in that order; junction bases with no gene match: 5. In nucleotides, the CDR3 is TGCGCCAGCAGCTCACAGGGGGCTCGGACTGAAGCTTTCTTT. Its protein is CASSSQGARTEAFF.

This rearrangement joins TRBV7-2 to TRBJ2-7; no reliable D call. CDR1 is SGHTA and CDR2 is FQGNSA in the germline V gene. V dropped 3 bases and J dropped 7 bases, with 10 bases sitting between them. The CDR3 has 12 residues. This chain's CDR3 is CASSFSLREQYF. Here the CDR3 DNA reads TGTGCCAGCAGCTTCAGTTTACGAGAGCAGTACTTC.

The chain uses TRBV29-1 and TRBJ2-7; 10 bases match TRBD2. The CDR3 contains 12 residues. After removal of 4 bases from V and 3 bases from J, the junction contained 0 bases not matched to a gene. The V gene's germline CDR1 is SQVTM and CDR2 ANQGSEA. The CDR3 nucleotides are TGCAGCGTTGCTAGCGGGAGCTACGAGCAGTACTTC. It translates to CSVASGSYEQYF.

The table lists this clone with a count of one. The chain joins TRBV10-3 to TRBJ2-1; TRBD2 aligns across 7 bases. CDR1 and CDR2 from the germline V gene are ENHRY and SYGVKD. The CDR3 consists of 14 residues. V was pared by 3 bases and J by 9 bases, with 8 bases of the junction left unmatched. The CDR3 coding sequence is TGTGCCATCAGTGACACCCAGGGAGGGACTGAGCAGTTCTTC. Translation: CAISDTQGGTEQFF.

The chain recombines TRBV11-2 with TRBJ2-5; D not certain. Looked up from germline, CDR1 is SGHAT and CDR2 is FQNNGV. V lost 5 bases, J lost 5 bases, and 9 bases lay in between. This CDR3 has 12 residues. CDR3 residues: CASSPSRETQYF. The CDR3 nucleotides read TGTGCCAGCAGCCCGTCACGTGAGACCCAGTACTTC.

This clone was detected only once. V is TRBV12-2 and J is TRBJ1-3; the D segment call TRBD1 is taken from the table without a DNA check. TRBV12-2 represents a pseudogene. CDR3 length: 13 residues. CDR3 loop: CASRLASGNTIYF. The CDR3 DNA reads TGTGCAAGTCGCTTAGCCAGTGGAAACACCATATATTTT.

This clone was counted between two and nine times. V is TRBV10-2 and J is TRBJ2-1; 15 nucleotides line up with TRBD2. The junction had 11 bases not matched to a gene; V was cut back by 6 bases and J by 8 bases. Germline V gene lookup returns CDR1 WSHSY and CDR2 SAAADI. The CDR3 extends over 17 amino acids. The CDR3 sequence is CASRTLGTSGRSDEQFF. In DNA, the CDR3 is TGCGCCAGCAGAACTCTAGGGACTAGCGGGAGGTCCGATGAGCAGTTCTTC.

J is TRBJ2-4 and V is TRBV7-2; a possible D gene is TRBD1 (6 bases). The germline CDR1 and CDR2 sequences are SGHTA and FQGNSA. V was trimmed by 1 base and J by 3 bases, leaving 13 bases between them. The CDR3 has 16 amino acids. In nucleotides, the CDR3 is TGTGCCAGCAGCTTAGGGGCAGGGGTCGGCAAAAACATTCAGTACTTC. As protein: CASSLGAGVGKNIQYF.

The chain has TRBV4-2 and TRBJ1-2; TRBD1 is a possible D gene (6 bases). Trimming removed 0 bases at V and 6 bases at J, with 20 bases between. The CDR3 consists of 17 residues. Germline assignment: CDR1 LGHNA and CDR2 YNFKEQ. The CDR3 reads CASSQDLSWGGRNGYTF. The CDR3 nucleotides read TGTGCCAGCAGCCAAGATCTGAGTTGGGGGGGCAGGAATGGCTACACCTTC.

Of note for this clone: A read error may account for a junction end that differs from germline. The V gene is TRBV28, the J gene TRBJ2-3; 7 bases are shared with TRBD1. Germline CDR1 and CDR2: MDHEN and SYDVKM. This CDR3 has 14 residues. Here the CDR3 DNA reads TGTGCCAACAGTCCAGGGGGTGTGACAGATACGCAGTATTTT. Its protein product is CANSPGGVTDTQYF. Full variable domain (remainder filled in from reference TRBV28 and TRBJ2-3): DVKVTQSSRYLVKRTGEKVFLECVQDMDHENMFWYRQDPGLGLRLIYFSYDVKMKEKGDIPEGYSVSREKKERFSLILESASTNQTSMYLCANSPGGVTDTQYFGPGTRLTVL.

The chain links TRBV28 to TRBJ1-2; D unclear. The CDR3 length is 12 residues. Germline assignment: CDR1 MDHEN and CDR2 SYDVKM. V lost 7 bases, J lost 10 bases, and 16 bases lay in between. For the CDR3, the DNA is TGTGCCAGCACCCCGGTCAATAGGGACTACACCTTC. It is translated as CASTPVNRDYTF.

The chain links TRBV30 to TRBJ2-7; D perhaps matches TRBD2 (6 bases). Trimming took off 5 bases at V and 1 base at J, with 6 bases between the two ends. Germline V gene lookup returns CDR1 GTSNPN and CDR2 SVGIG (reference sequence). The CDR3 consists of 11 residues. The CDR3 DNA sequence: TGTGCCTGGGGGAGGTCCTACGAGCAGTACTTC. This gives the protein CAWGRSYEQYF.

Within the sample, this clone is medium-sized. The J gene is TRBJ2-1, the V gene TRBV11-2, with 12 bases aligning to TRBD2. V trimming: 5 bases; J trimming: 0 bases; junction bases outside the gene matches: 8. CDR3 length: 18 amino acids. In germline, CDR1 is SGHAT, CDR2 FQNNGV. Here the CDR3 reads CASSVRASGRASYNEQFF. The CDR3 DNA follows: TGTGCCAGCAGCGTCCGTGCTAGCGGGAGGGCCTCCTACAATGAGCAGTTCTTC.

CDR3 sequence reads: CASSRPPGTEAFF. The CDR3, as DNA: TGTGCCAGCAGCCGACCCCCTGGGACTGAAGCTTTCTTT. This rearrangement joins TRBV11-2 to TRBJ1-1, with D unresolved. Deletions cut 5 bases from V and 5 bases from J, with 12 bases between. In germline, CDR1 is SGHAT, CDR2 FQNNGV. The length of the CDR3 is 13 residues. Drawing the rest from reference TRBV11-2 and TRBJ1-1, the complete variable domain is EAGVAQSPRYKIIEKRQSVAFWCNPISGHATLYWYQQILGQGPKLLIQFQNNGVVDDSQLPKDRFSAERLKGVDSTLKIQPAKLEDSAVYLCASSRPPGTEAFFGQGTRLTVV.

The chain joins TRBV18 to TRBJ1-4; D may be TRBD1 (6 bases). The CDR3 runs 19 residues. Germline V gives CDR1 KGHSH, CDR2 LQKENI. V was trimmed by 7 bases and J by 0 bases, leaving 24 bases between them. The CDR3, as DNA: TGTGCCAGCTTTTTCAAACCTCACAGGGTCTGGGCAACTAATGAAAAACTGTTTTTT. Amino acids: CASFFKPHRVWATNEKLFF.

The chain joins TRBV5-1 to TRBJ2-1, with TRBD2 as a possible D gene (6 bases). The CDR3 spans 17 residues. V was cut by 0 bases and J by 0 bases, with 13 bases left in between. Germline-derived CDR1 and CDR2 are SGHRS and YFSETQ. The CDR3 here is CASSLGRATSSYNEQFF. DNA of the CDR3: TGCGCCAGCAGCTTGGGCCGCGCGACTAGCTCCTACAATGAGCAGTTCTTC.

The chain is built from TRBV28 and TRBJ2-7; no clear D gene. The CDR3 is 14 amino acids. CDR1 MDHEN and CDR2 SYDVKM come from the germline V gene. V lost 3 bases and J lost 1, with 10 bases in between. The CDR3 DNA reads as TGTGCCAGCAGTTTGATGACACCTTCCTACGAGCAGTACTTC. Its translation: CASSLMTPSYEQYF.

The rearrangement links TRBV6-1 to TRBJ2-7; 9 positions match TRBD1. This CDR3 spans 15 amino acids. V lost 5 bases, J lost 3 bases, and 8 bases stayed unmatched. Per the germline V gene, CDR1 is MNHNS and CDR2 is SASEGT. CDR3 in DNA: TGTGCCAGCAGTCCCTGGGGGACAGGGAACTACGAGCAGTACTTC. Protein sequence: CASSPWGTGNYEQYF.

The chain has TRBV19 and TRBJ2-6, with no clear D. Deletions cut 7 bases from V and 1 base from J, with 11 bases between. Germline V CDR1 and CDR2: LNHDA, SQIVND (reference sequence). The CDR3 runs to 15 residues. CDR3 loop: CASTSLQSGANVLTF. CDR3 sequence (DNA): TGTGCCAGTACCTCGTTGCAGTCTGGGGCCAACGTCCTGACTTTC.

The chain joins TRBV4-1 to TRBJ2-3; D is unresolved. There are 16 residues in the CDR3. V gave up 1 base and J gave up 2 bases, with 13 bases separating them. Germline CDR1 is MGHRA and CDR2 is YSYEKL. The CDR3 reads CASSQVNLIATDTQYF. Here the CDR3 DNA reads TGCGCCAGCAGCCAAGTCAACTTGATTGCCACAGATACGCAGTATTTT.

In this sample, this clone is medium-sized. The V gene is TRBV18, the J gene TRBJ2-5; TRBD1 matches 9 bases. This CDR3 has 14 residues. Germline assignment: CDR1 KGHSH and CDR2 LQKENI. The V gene end was trimmed by 3 bases and the J gene end by 7 bases; junction bases not matched to a gene: 6. CDR3 region: CASSPGTGQTTQYF. In DNA form, the CDR3 reads TGTGCCAGCTCACCTGGGACAGGGCAAACGACCCAGTACTTC.